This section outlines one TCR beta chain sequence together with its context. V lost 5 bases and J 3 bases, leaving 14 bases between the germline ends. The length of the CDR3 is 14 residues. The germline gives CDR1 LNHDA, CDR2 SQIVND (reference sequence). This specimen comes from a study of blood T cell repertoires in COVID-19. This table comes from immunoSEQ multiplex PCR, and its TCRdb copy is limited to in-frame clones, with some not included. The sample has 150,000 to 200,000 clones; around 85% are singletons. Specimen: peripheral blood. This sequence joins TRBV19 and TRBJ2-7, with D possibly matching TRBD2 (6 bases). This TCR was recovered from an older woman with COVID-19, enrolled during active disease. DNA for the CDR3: TGTGCCAGTAGTCCCGGGGGACTGAACTACGAGCAGTACTTC. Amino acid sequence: CASSPGGLNYEQYF.